The rows below give T cell receptor beta chains drawn from one sample of a study of T cells in Graves' hyperthyroidism and ophthalmopathy. TCRdb independently ran MiXCR on the multiplex PCR reads; one entry per CDR3 protein. This sample has 700,000 or so distinct CDR3 sequences, with around 13% found just once. Sample: blood. The receptors derive from a woman in her forties or fifties with Graves' ophthalmopathy. CDR3s include the opening cysteine and the closing phenylalanine or tryptophan. The order of the fields is CDR3 protein, CDR3 DNA, V gene, clone size, D gene, J gene. A D gene is named only where the DNA matches it firmly. Expanded clones get a size class; other rows say once, few or many, or leave the size out.

CDR3: CASSEYGSPHYSYNEQFF
DNA: TGTGCCAGCAGTGAATATGGGTCCCCTCACTATTCCTACAATGAGCAGTTCTTC
V: TRBV25-1
size: -
D: -
J: TRBJ2-1

CDR3: CASLTIPGSEQETQYF
DNA: TGTGCCAGCCTAACAATTCCCGGGTCAGAACAAGAGACCCAGTACTTC
V: TRBV5-5
size: -
D: -
J: TRBJ2-5

CDR3: CSATMGAGSTDTQYF
DNA: TGCAGTGCTACCATGGGGGCAGGGAGCACAGATACGCAGTATTTT
V: TRBV20-1
size: -
D: -
J: TRBJ2-3

CDR3: CASSQEDEQYF
DNA: TGTGCCAGCAGCCAAGAGGACGAGCAGTACTTC
V: TRBV3-1
size: many
D: -
J: TRBJ2-7

CDR3: CASSVGLAGGPGETQYF
DNA: TGCGCCAGCAGCGTGGGACTAGCGGGAGGGCCAGGAGAGACCCAGTACTTC
V: TRBV5-1
size: -
D: TRBD2
J: TRBJ2-5

CDR3: CASGLGEGRYGYTF
DNA: TGTGCTAGTGGTTTGGGTGAGGGACGCTATGGCTACACCTTC
V: TRBV12-5
size: -
D: -
J: TRBJ1-2

CDR3: CASSSNWGQGGHEQYF
DNA: TGTGCCAGCAGCTCCAACTGGGGACAGGGGGGACACGAGCAGTACTTC
V: TRBV7-9
size: few
D: TRBD1
J: TRBJ2-7

CDR3: CASEQKAGGNEKLFF
DNA: TGCGCCAGCGAACAGAAGGCAGGGGGAAATGAAAAACTGTTTTTT
V: TRBV4-3
size: many
D: TRBD1
J: TRBJ1-4

CDR3: CASSQLAGSSGTAKNIQYF
DNA: TGTGCCAGCAGCCAACTAGCCGGGTCTAGCGGGACGGCCAAAAACATTCAGTACTTC
V: TRBV3-1
size: -
D: TRBD2
J: TRBJ2-4

CDR3: CASSFAGQNPGNTIYF
DNA: TGTGCCAGCAGCTTTGCGGGACAGAACCCTGGAAACACCATATATTTT
V: TRBV7-2
size: -
D: TRBD1
J: TRBJ1-3

CDR3: CASSVDGTPGGKLFF
DNA: TGTGCCAGCAGCGTAGATGGGACACCGGGAGGAAAACTGTTTTTT
V: TRBV9
size: -
D: -
J: TRBJ1-4

CDR3: CASSARDTYSYEQYF
DNA: TGTGCCAGCAGCGCCCGGGACACCTACTCCTACGAGCAGTACTTC
V: TRBV7-2
size: -
D: -
J: TRBJ2-7

CDR3: CASSQGNSGRDTDTQYF
DNA: TGCGCCAGCAGCCAAGGCAATAGCGGGAGGGACACAGATACGCAGTATTTT
V: TRBV4-3
size: -
D: TRBD2
J: TRBJ2-3

CDR3: CASSRTSGLSYEQYF
DNA: TGTGCCAGCAGCCGAACTAGCGGACTCTCCTACGAGCAGTACTTC
V: TRBV7-2
size: -
D: TRBD2
J: TRBJ2-7

CDR3: CATSVGSSEAFF
DNA: TGTGCCACCAGCGTCGGGTCGTCTGAAGCTTTCTTT
V: TRBV15
size: many
D: -
J: TRBJ1-1